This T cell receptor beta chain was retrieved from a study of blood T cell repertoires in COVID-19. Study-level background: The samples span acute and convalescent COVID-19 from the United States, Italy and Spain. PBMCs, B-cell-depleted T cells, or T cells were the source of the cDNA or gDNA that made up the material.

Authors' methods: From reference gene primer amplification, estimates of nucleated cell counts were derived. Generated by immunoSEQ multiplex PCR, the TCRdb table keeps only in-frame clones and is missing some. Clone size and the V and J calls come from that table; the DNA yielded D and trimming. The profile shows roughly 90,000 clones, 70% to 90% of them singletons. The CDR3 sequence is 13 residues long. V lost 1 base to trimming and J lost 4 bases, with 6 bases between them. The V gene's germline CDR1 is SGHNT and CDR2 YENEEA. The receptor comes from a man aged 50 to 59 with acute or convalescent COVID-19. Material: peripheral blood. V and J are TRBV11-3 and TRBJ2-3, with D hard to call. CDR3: CASSLGSADTQYF. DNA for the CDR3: TGTGCCAGCAGCTTAGGTTCGGCAGATACGCAGTATTTT.